These 2 T cell receptor beta chains came from one sample sequenced in a study of blood T cell repertoires in COVID-19. The table came from immunoSEQ multiplex PCR; TCRdb's copy has only in-frame clones and leaves some out. The sample has under 250,000 clones, around 85% seen once. Sequencing used peripheral blood. The receptors originated from an elderly woman with acute or convalescent COVID-19.

The J gene is TRBJ2-7, the V gene TRBV3-1 (or the pseudogene TRBV3-2); 9 positions match TRBD2. Per germline, CDR1 LGHDT and CDR2 YNNKEL (reference sequence). This CDR3 is 15 amino acids long. J lost 6 bases, V lost 1 base, and 7 bases had no gene match. CDR3 region: CASSQGASGVSEQYF. The CDR3, as DNA: TGTGCCAGCAGCCAAGGGGCTAGCGGGGTCTCCGAGCAGTACTTC.

This chain joins TRBV3-1 (or the pseudogene TRBV3-2) and TRBJ1-2; possible D gene TRBD1, 6 bases. The CDR3 consists of 12 residues. Germline assignment: CDR1 LGHDT and CDR2 YNNKEL (reference sequence). V lost 4 bases and J lost 6, with 9 bases in between. CDR3: CASSLRGNGYTF. CDR3 coding DNA: TGTGCCAGCAGCCTCAGGGGAAATGGCTACACCTTC.